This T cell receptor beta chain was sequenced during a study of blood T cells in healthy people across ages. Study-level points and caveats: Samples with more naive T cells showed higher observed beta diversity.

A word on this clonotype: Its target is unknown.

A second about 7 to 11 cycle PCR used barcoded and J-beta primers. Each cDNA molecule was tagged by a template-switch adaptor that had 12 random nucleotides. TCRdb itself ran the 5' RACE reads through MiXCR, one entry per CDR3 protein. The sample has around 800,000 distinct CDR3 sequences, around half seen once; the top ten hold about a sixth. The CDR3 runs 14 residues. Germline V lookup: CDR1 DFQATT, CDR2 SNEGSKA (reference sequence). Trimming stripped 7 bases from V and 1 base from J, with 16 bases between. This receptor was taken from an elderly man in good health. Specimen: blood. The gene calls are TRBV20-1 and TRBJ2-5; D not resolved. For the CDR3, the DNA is TGCAGTGTCGACTTACCGGGCCTCCAAGAGACCCAGTACTTC. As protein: CSVDLPGLQETQYF.